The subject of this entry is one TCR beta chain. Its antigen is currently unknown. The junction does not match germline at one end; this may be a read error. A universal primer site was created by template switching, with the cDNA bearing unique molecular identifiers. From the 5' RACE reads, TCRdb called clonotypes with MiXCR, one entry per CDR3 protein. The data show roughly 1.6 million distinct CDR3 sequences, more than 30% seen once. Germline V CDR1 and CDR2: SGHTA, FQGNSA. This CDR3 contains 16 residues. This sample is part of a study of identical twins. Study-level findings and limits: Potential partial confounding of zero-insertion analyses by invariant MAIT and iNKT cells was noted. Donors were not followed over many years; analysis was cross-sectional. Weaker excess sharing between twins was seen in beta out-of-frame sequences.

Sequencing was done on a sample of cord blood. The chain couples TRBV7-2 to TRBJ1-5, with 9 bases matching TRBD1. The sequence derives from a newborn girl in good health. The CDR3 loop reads CASSLTGTGRNQPLHF. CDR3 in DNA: TGTGCCAGCAGCTTAACCGGGACAGGGAGAAATCAGCCCCTGCATTTT. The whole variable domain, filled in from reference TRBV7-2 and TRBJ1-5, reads GAGVSQSPSNKVTEKGKDVELRCDPISGHTALYWYRQSLGQGLEFLIYFQGNSAPDKSGLPSDRFSAERTGGSVSTLTIQRTQQEDSAVYLCASSLTGTGRNQPLHFGDGTRLSIL.